One and the same sample provided the 3 T cell receptor beta chains below, sequenced in a study of graft-versus-host responses after intestinal transplantation. Clones were sequenced by immunoSEQ multiplex PCR, and TCRdb holds only the in-frame ones, with some missing. The sample has about 4,600 clones, about 30% seen once. The source material was alloreactive CD4+ T cells from a mixed lymphocyte reaction culture, sampled before intestinal transplant. The subset here: CFSE-low proliferating T cells sorted from roughly 6-day pre-transplant mixed lymphocyte reaction (GvH or HvG direction). These receptors all come from a human patient who received an intestinal transplant.

This clone rates as large (0.1 to 1%). The sample carries other DNA sequences with the same CDR3. J is TRBJ1-6 and V is TRBV11-2; 8 nucleotides line up with TRBD1. The CDR3 consists of 15 residues. V lost 5 bases, J lost 7 bases, and 7 bases stayed unmatched. The germline CDR1 and CDR2 sequences are SGHAT and FQNNGV. This CDR3 is CASSLTGAHNSPLHF. CDR3 DNA sequence: TGTGCCAGCAGCCTGACAGGGGCTCACAATTCACCCCTCCACTTT.

This clone showed up just once. The chain carries TRBV28 and TRBJ2-7, with D perhaps assigned TRBD1 or TRBD2 (6 bases each). Germline CDR1 and CDR2: MDHEN and SYDVKM. The CDR3 is 16 amino acids. V was pared by 1 base and J by 3 bases, with 16 bases between. The CDR3 region is CASSLYAGDFYYEQYF. The CDR3 nucleotides are TGTGCCAGCAGTTTATATGCAGGGGACTTCTACTACGAGCAGTACTTC.

This clone is medium-sized within its sample. The chain uses TRBV27 and TRBJ2-7, with TRBD2 identical over 8 bases. The J segment lost 5 bases and the V segment lost 3 bases, leaving 6 bases of the junction unmatched. The CDR3 runs 14 residues. In germline, CDR1 is MNHEY, CDR2 SMNVEV (reference sequence). The CDR3 DNA follows: TGTGCCAGCAGTTTCGCCGGGAGGGGAGACGAGCAGTACTTC. Protein product: CASSFAGRGDEQYF.